Below are 18 T cell receptor beta chains sequenced from a single sample in a study of cytomegalovirus exposure and HLA in healthy donors. With 60 Vbeta and 13 Jbeta primers, the PCR was carried out. TCRdb's copy holds only in-frame clones and misses some; the assay was immunoSEQ multiplex PCR. The sample comprises roughly 120,000 clones, over 60% of which are singletons, and 4.8% rests with the top ten. The sequenced sample consisted of PBMCs. The receptor set was obtained from a man aged 25-40 years in good health and CMV-seropositive.

The J gene is TRBJ2-5, the V gene TRBV4-2, with TRBD2 matching 7 bases. The CDR3 has 15 residues. The V and J ends lost 3 bases and 3 bases, in that order; junction bases with no gene match: 7. The germline V gene has CDR1 LGHNA and CDR2 YNFKEQ. The CDR3 DNA reads TGTGCCAGCAGCCAGCCGGGGGGACTGGAAGAGACCCAGTACTTC. It encodes CASSQPGGLEETQYF.

The CDR3 sequence: CASSLGGQGDYGYTF. CDR3 nucleotide sequence: TGTGCCAGCAGTTTAGGGGGACAGGGCGACTATGGCTACACCTTC. The chain joins TRBV28 to TRBJ1-2, with 9 bases aligning to TRBD1. Germline V lookup: CDR1 MDHEN, CDR2 SYDVKM. The ends lost 2 bases at V and 3 bases at J; junction bases unmatched: 4. The CDR3 sequence is 15 residues long.

The J gene is TRBJ1-2, the V gene TRBV2, with 9 bases fitting TRBD1. Trimming took 6 bases from V and 4 from J; bases not matched to a gene: 3. The CDR3 is 13 amino acids. Germline V gene data show CDR1 as SNHLY and CDR2 as FYNNEI. This CDR3 is CASRGQGTYGYTF. CDR3 coding DNA: TGTGCCAGCAGGGGACAGGGAACCTATGGCTACACCTTC.

This clone was counted a single time. This chain connects TRBV9 to TRBJ1-1; TRBD1 matches at 7 bases. Germline CDR1 is SGDLS and CDR2 is YYNGEE. This CDR3 has 15 amino acids. Trimming cost V 2 bases and J 4 bases; bases outside gene matches: 8. The CDR3 spells CASSVTGIGGTEAFF. For the CDR3, the DNA is TGTGCCAGCAGCGTGACAGGGATTGGGGGCACTGAAGCTTTCTTT.

V is TRBV6-5 and J is TRBJ1-1; a weak D match, TRBD1 (5 bases). The CDR3 is 13 residues long. The V end lost 6 bases, the J end lost 4 bases, and 12 bases lay between the germline ends. In germline, CDR1 is MNHEY, CDR2 SVGAGI. CDR3 region: CASSLGGGTEAFF. Written as DNA, the CDR3 is TGTGCCAGCAGCCTCGGCGGGGGCACTGAAGCTTTCTTT.

The rearrangement joins TRBV7-2 to TRBJ1-2; 9 nucleotides match TRBD1. V was pared by 4 bases and J by 4 bases, with 1 base of the junction left unmatched. Germline CDR1 SGHTA, CDR2 FQGNSA. The CDR3 has 13 residues. CDR3 region: CASSSGQGYGYTF. CDR3 sequence (DNA): TGTGCCAGCAGCTCGGGACAGGGCTATGGCTACACCTTC.

Remarks on this clone: This sample also contains other DNA sequences that code for the same CDR3. J is TRBJ1-2 and V is TRBV20-1, with D tentatively TRBD1 (6 bases). Germline V gene lookup returns CDR1 DFQATT and CDR2 SNEGSKA (reference sequence). The CDR3 has 11 amino acids. Trimming removed 5 bases at V and 8 bases at J, with 12 bases between. The CDR3 is CSARGAYGYTF. The CDR3 nucleotides read TGCAGTGCTCGGGGGGCTTACGGCTACACCTTC.

This chain uses TRBV10-3 with TRBJ2-2; 9 nucleotides match TRBD1. The ends lost 2 bases at V and 6 bases at J; junction bases unmatched: 4. The CDR3 has 15 residues. Germline CDR1 is ENHRY and CDR2 is SYGVKD. The CDR3 here is CAISEGTGRAGELFF. In nucleotides, the CDR3 is TGTGCCATCAGTGAGGGGACAGGGCGGGCCGGGGAGCTGTTTTTT.

The chain uses TRBV7-9 and TRBJ2-7, with 8 bases lining up with TRBD2. J lost 1 base, V lost 4 bases, and 6 bases had no gene match. CDR3 length equals 15 residues. In germline, CDR1 is SEHNR, CDR2 FQNEAQ (reference sequence). The CDR3 region has the DNA TGTGCCAGCAGCTCCTGGTCTAGCGGGTCCTACGAGCAGTACTTC. It specifies CASSSWSSGSYEQYF.

V and J are TRBV5-4 and TRBJ2-6; possible D gene TRBD2, 5 bases. The V and J ends lost 4 bases and 0 bases respectively, with 8 bases between them. This CDR3 is built from 15 residues. In germline, CDR1 is SGHNT, CDR2 YYREEE (reference sequence). CDR3 nucleotides: TGTGCCAGCAGCCGGGATAGCTCTGGGGCCAACGTCCTGACTTTC. This sequence encodes CASSRDSSGANVLTF.

This clone was observed a handful of times. The chain carries TRBV4-2 and TRBJ2-1, with 13 positions matching TRBD2. The CDR3 sequence is 18 residues long. Unmatched junction bases numbered 6, after V lost 0 bases and J lost 4 bases. CDR1 LGHNA and CDR2 YNFKEQ come from the germline V gene. The CDR3 is CASSQDGGTSGIYNEQFF. In nucleotides, the CDR3 is TGTGCCAGCAGCCAAGATGGTGGGACTAGCGGGATATACAATGAGCAGTTCTTC.

This clone was picked up one time. The V gene is TRBV11-2, the J gene TRBJ1-1; D may be TRBD1 (6 bases). Germline lookup yields CDR1 SGHAT and CDR2 FQNNGV. The CDR3 runs to 13 residues. V lost 5 bases and J 5 bases, leaving 12 bases between the germline ends. The CDR3 DNA reads as TGTGCCAGCAGCCCCAACAGGGTAACTGAAGCTTTCTTT. Encoded protein: CASSPNRVTEAFF.

The chain links TRBV19 to TRBJ2-7, with 9 bases that match TRBD1. The CDR3 consists of 14 residues. Germline V CDR1 and CDR2: LNHDA, SQIVND (reference sequence). J gave up 2 bases and V 4 bases, and 3 bases lay outside the gene matches. The DNA of the CDR3 is TGTGCCAGTAGTAGGGGACAGGGACCCTACGAGCAGTACTTC. It is translated as CASSRGQGPYEQYF.

The gene calls are TRBV30 and TRBJ2-5; D might be TRBD1 (5 bases). Trimming cost V 1 base and J 3 bases, with 27 bases left between them. Germline V CDR1 and CDR2: GTSNPN, SVGIG (reference sequence). CDR3 length: 19 amino acids. Here the CDR3 DNA reads TGTGCCTGGAGTGGAGGTCCGAACCCCCCGCCGATACAGGAAGAGACCCAGTACTTC. Amino acid sequence: CAWSGGPNPPPIQEETQYF.

The chain uses TRBV6-5 and TRBJ1-1, with a weak D call TRBD1 (5 bases). Trimming took 5 bases from V and 4 from J, leaving 14 bases between them. The V gene's germline CDR1 is MNHEY and CDR2 SVGAGI. CDR3 length equals 14 residues. CDR3 sequence: CASSLQDVPTEAFF. The CDR3 DNA is TGTGCCAGCAGTCTACAGGACGTCCCCACTGAAGCTTTCTTT.

This CDR3 reads CASSTKAMQGRNTIYF. CDR3 bases: TGTGCCAGCTCAACAAAGGCGATGCAGGGGAGAAACACCATATATTTT. The V call is TRBV18, the J call TRBJ1-3; D is perhaps TRBD1 (6 bases). Germline-derived CDR1 and CDR2 are KGHSH and LQKENI. Trimming took 5 bases from V and 5 from J, leaving 19 bases between them. The CDR3 sequence is 16 residues long.

The rearrangement links TRBV9 to TRBJ1-1; D unresolved. The CDR3 totals 14 residues. V dropped 3 bases and J dropped 4 bases, with 13 bases sitting between them. Looked up from germline, CDR1 is SGDLS and CDR2 is YYNGEE. CDR3 residues: CASSEDREVTEAFF. CDR3 in DNA: TGTGCCAGCAGCGAGGACCGGGAGGTCACTGAAGCTTTCTTT.

The chain has TRBV30 and TRBJ2-5; 9 bases agree with TRBD2. V shed 3 bases and J 5 bases; nucleotides not matched to a gene: 4. The CDR3 is 13 residues long. In germline, CDR1 is GTSNPN, CDR2 SVGIG (reference sequence). The CDR3 DNA reads as TGTGCCTGGAGGCGGGGGGGAGTGGAGACCCAGTACTTC. This sequence encodes CAWRRGGVETQYF.